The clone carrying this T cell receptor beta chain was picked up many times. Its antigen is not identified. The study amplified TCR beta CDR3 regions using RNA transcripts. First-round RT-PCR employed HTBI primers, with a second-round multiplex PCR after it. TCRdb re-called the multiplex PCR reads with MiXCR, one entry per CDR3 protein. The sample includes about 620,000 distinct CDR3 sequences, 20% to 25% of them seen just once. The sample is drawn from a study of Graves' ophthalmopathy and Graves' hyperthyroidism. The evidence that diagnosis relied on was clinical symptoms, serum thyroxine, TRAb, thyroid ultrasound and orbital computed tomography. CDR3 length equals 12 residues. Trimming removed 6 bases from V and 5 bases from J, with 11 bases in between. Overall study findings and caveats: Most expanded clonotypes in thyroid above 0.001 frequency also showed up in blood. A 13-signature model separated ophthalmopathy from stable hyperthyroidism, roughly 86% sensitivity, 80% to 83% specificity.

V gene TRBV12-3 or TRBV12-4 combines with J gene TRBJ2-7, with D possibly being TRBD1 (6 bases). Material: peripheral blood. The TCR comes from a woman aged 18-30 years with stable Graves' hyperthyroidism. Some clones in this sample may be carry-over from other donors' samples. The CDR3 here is CASSLRGDEQYF. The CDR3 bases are TGTGCCAGCAGCCTCAGGGGCGACGAGCAGTACTTC.